Sequencing of this T cell receptor (beta chain) was carried out in a study of T cells after yellow fever vaccination. CDR1 and CDR2 (germline): SEHNR, FQNEAQ (reference sequence). The CDR3 consists of 17 residues. Trimming cost V 5 bases and J 2 bases; bases outside gene matches: 13. MiXCR, applied by TCRdb to the 5' RACE reads, yields one record per CDR3 protein. The sample has about 160,000 distinct CDR3 sequences; almost 7% are singletons. Comment on this clonotype: Its target is not known.

General study results and limits: A small proportion of clonotypes was detected in both the CD4 and CD8 compartments. Post-booster reappearance was seen for most primary-vaccination clones (around 96% CD4, around 88% CD8).

Source: CD4+ T cells sorted from PBMCs, taken roughly 5 days after the first yellow fever vaccination. This clonotype was obtained from a man between 18 and 29 years old who received the YFV17D yellow fever vaccine. This chain links TRBV7-9 with TRBJ2-3; 7 bases agree with TRBD2. The CDR3 here is CASSRGGYGRDTDTQYF. DNA of the CDR3: TGTGCCAGCAGCCGGGGAGGGTATGGCCGGGACACAGATACGCAGTATTTT. Together with reference TRBV7-9 and TRBJ2-3, the CDR3 gives the full variable domain: DTGVSQNPRHKITKRGQNVTFRCDPISEHNRLYWYRQTLGQGPEFLTYFQNEAQLEKSRLLSDRFSAERPKGSFSTLEIQRTEQGDSAMYLCASSRGGYGRDTDTQYFGPGTRLTVL.